One T cell receptor (beta chain) is described in this entry. The protocol was immunoSEQ multiplex PCR, while the TCRdb copy is restricted to in-frame clones and leaves out a portion. The data show about 160,000 clones, approximately 80% seen once. These data are taken from a study of blood T cell repertoires in COVID-19. V was clipped by 6 bases and J by 9 bases; unmatched bases: 9. Germline assignment: CDR1 LNHDA and CDR2 SQIVND (reference sequence). This CDR3 is built from 15 residues. The sequenced material came from peripheral blood. This clonotype was obtained from a middle-aged woman with COVID-19, enrolled during active disease. The rearrangement joins TRBV19 to TRBJ2-3, with 13 bases that match TRBD2. This CDR3 reads CASRIVTSGRGTQYF. The CDR3 DNA reads TGTGCCAGTAGAATCGTTACTAGCGGGAGGGGAACGCAGTATTTT.